This is a list of T cell receptor beta chains from one sample in a study of lymphopenia after photon versus proton radiotherapy. Data came from immunoSEQ multiplex PCR; TCRdb stores just in-frame clones and leaves some out. In the table there are roughly 35,000 clones, approximately 81% of which are singletons. The sequenced sample was peripheral blood, obtained from a patient treated with photon-based radiotherapy. The source is a man aged 50 or older with gastric cancer. Both conserved end residues are part of each CDR3. D genes are given only for firm matches. Clone size is stated in some rows and not others, as once, few, many or a class when expanded.

v_gene: TRBV28
len: 14
j_gene: TRBJ2-5
abundance: once
d_gene: NA
CDR3aa: CASRSFRGVETQYF
CDR3nt: TGTGCCAGCAGGAGTTTTAGGGGAGTAGAGACCCAGTACTTC

v_gene: TRBV28
len: 17
j_gene: TRBJ1-5
abundance: NA
d_gene: TRBD1
CDR3aa: CASSRTGGFYSNQPQHF
CDR3nt: TGTGCCAGCAGTCGGACAGGGGGGTTCTATAGCAATCAGCCCCAGCATTTT

v_gene: TRBV2
len: 13
j_gene: TRBJ1-3
abundance: once
d_gene: TRBD1
CDR3aa: CATRGQGAYTIYF
CDR3nt: TGTGCCACGAGGGGGCAGGGGGCTTACACCATATATTTT

v_gene: TRBV30
len: 14
j_gene: TRBJ2-1
abundance: few
d_gene: NA
CDR3aa: CAWSELAGYNEQFF
CDR3nt: TGTGCCTGGAGTGAACTAGCTGGATACAATGAGCAGTTCTTC

v_gene: TRBV2
len: 15
j_gene: TRBJ2-7
abundance: NA
d_gene: TRBD1
CDR3aa: CASSPSDRLSYEQYF
CDR3nt: TGTGCCAGCAGCCCCTCGGACAGGCTCTCCTACGAGCAGTACTTC

v_gene: TRBV27
len: 16
j_gene: TRBJ2-3
abundance: NA
d_gene: TRBD2
CDR3aa: CASSPTQTSGAGTQYF
CDR3nt: TGTGCCAGCAGCCCAACCCAGACTAGCGGGGCAGGAACGCAGTATTTT

v_gene: TRBV18
len: 15
j_gene: TRBJ2-5
abundance: NA
d_gene: TRBD2
CDR3aa: CASSPSGSGVETQYF
CDR3nt: TGTGCCAGCTCCCCTAGCGGGAGTGGTGTAGAGACCCAGTACTTC

v_gene: TRBV4-2
len: 15
j_gene: TRBJ2-7
abundance: NA
d_gene: TRBD1
CDR3aa: CASSQVDRGRQEQYF
CDR3nt: TGTGCCAGCAGCCAAGTCGACAGGGGGCGTCAGGAGCAGTACTTC

v_gene: TRBV10-3
len: 15
j_gene: TRBJ2-7
abundance: NA
d_gene: TRBD1
CDR3aa: CAISEAGTGGREQYF
CDR3nt: TGTGCCATCAGTGAAGCCGGGACAGGGGGCAGGGAGCAGTACTTC

v_gene: TRBV6-5
len: 14
j_gene: TRBJ1-1
abundance: NA
d_gene: TRBD1
CDR3aa: CASSHRGLNTEAFF
CDR3nt: TGTGCCAGCAGTCACAGGGGTTTGAACACTGAAGCTTTCTTT

v_gene: TRBV14
len: 17
j_gene: TRBJ2-1
abundance: NA
d_gene: NA
CDR3aa: CASSQKGPGHPYNEQFF
CDR3nt: TGTGCCAGCAGCCAGAAGGGTCCGGGACACCCCTACAATGAGCAGTTCTTC

v_gene: TRBV7-3
len: 17
j_gene: TRBJ2-5
abundance: NA
d_gene: TRBD2
CDR3aa: CASSQGLAGGGQETQYF
CDR3nt: TGTGCCAGCAGCCAAGGACTAGCGGGGGGAGGTCAAGAGACCCAGTACTTC

v_gene: TRBV6-5
len: 15
j_gene: TRBJ2-1
abundance: NA
d_gene: NA
CDR3aa: CATTRGPGEYNEQFF
CDR3nt: TGTGCCACTACTCGAGGCCCAGGGGAGTACAATGAGCAGTTCTTC

v_gene: TRBV7-9
len: 14
j_gene: TRBJ2-1
abundance: NA
d_gene: NA
CDR3aa: CASSLSRGGDEQFF
CDR3nt: TGTGCCAGCAGCTTGTCTAGGGGTGGCGATGAGCAGTTCTTC

v_gene: TRBV7-2
len: 13
j_gene: TRBJ2-5
abundance: NA
d_gene: NA
CDR3aa: CASSFGQQETQYF
CDR3nt: TGTGCCAGCAGCTTTGGTCAGCAAGAGACCCAGTACTTC

v_gene: TRBV6-5
len: 14
j_gene: TRBJ2-2
abundance: NA
d_gene: TRBD1
CDR3aa: CASSTGVYTGELFF
CDR3nt: TGTGCCAGCAGTACAGGGGTTTACACCGGGGAGCTGTTTTTT

v_gene: TRBV6-4
len: 14
j_gene: TRBJ2-3
abundance: once
d_gene: NA
CDR3aa: CASSNGGGTDTQYF
CDR3nt: TGTGCCAGCAGTAACGGTGGGGGCACAGATACGCAGTATTTT

v_gene: TRBV27
len: 16
j_gene: TRBJ2-7
abundance: NA
d_gene: TRBD2
CDR3aa: CASKFTGTSGSYEQYF
CDR3nt: TGTGCCAGCAAATTCACGGGGACTAGCGGGAGTTACGAGCAGTACTTC

v_gene: TRBV19
len: 14
j_gene: TRBJ2-4
abundance: NA
d_gene: NA
CDR3aa: CASRPKVTVNIQYF
CDR3nt: TGTGCCAGTAGACCAAAAGTGACAGTAAACATTCAGTACTTC

v_gene: TRBV11-3
len: 15
j_gene: TRBJ1-4
abundance: NA
d_gene: TRBD1
CDR3aa: CASTRTGVTNEKLFF
CDR3nt: TGTGCCAGCACCCGGACAGGTGTAACTAATGAAAAACTGTTTTTT

v_gene: TRBV12-2
len: 11
j_gene: TRBJ2-7
abundance: NA
d_gene: NA
CDR3aa: CASRFSWKQYF
CDR3nt: TGTGCAAGTCGCTTCTCGTGGAAGCAGTACTTC

v_gene: TRBV29-1
len: 15
j_gene: TRBJ1-1
abundance: NA
d_gene: NA
CDR3aa: CSVEIGLRGSTEAFF
CDR3nt: TGCAGCGTTGAAATAGGTCTGAGGGGTAGTACTGAAGCTTTCTTT

v_gene: TRBV5-4
len: 18
j_gene: TRBJ2-3
abundance: NA
d_gene: NA
CDR3aa: CASSLAGRVASGTDTQYF
CDR3nt: TGTGCCAGCAGCTTGGCCGGCAGGGTAGCTAGCGGCACAGATACGCAGTATTTT

v_gene: TRBV5-1
len: 15
j_gene: TRBJ2-1
abundance: NA
d_gene: NA
CDR3aa: CASSPSSLAGTSHLF
CDR3nt: TGCGCCAGCAGCCCGTCTTCCCTTGCGGGGACTTCACATCTCTTC

v_gene: TRBV6-6
len: 15
j_gene: TRBJ2-7
abundance: NA
d_gene: TRBD2
CDR3aa: CASRFSGSGSYEQYF
CDR3nt: TGTGCCAGCAGGTTTAGCGGGAGTGGGAGTTACGAGCAGTACTTC

v_gene: TRBV7-7
len: 15
j_gene: TRBJ2-7
abundance: NA
d_gene: TRBD1
CDR3aa: CASSLGRTGGYEQYF
CDR3nt: TGTGCCAGCAGCTTAGGAAGGACAGGGGGCTACGAGCAGTACTTC

v_gene: TRBV13
len: 15
j_gene: TRBJ2-1
abundance: NA
d_gene: TRBD2
CDR3aa: CASSFGLASYNEQFF
CDR3nt: TGTGCCAGCAGCTTCGGACTAGCGTCGTACAATGAGCAGTTCTTC

v_gene: TRBV7-9
len: 12
j_gene: TRBJ1-2
abundance: NA
d_gene: NA
CDR3aa: CASSWRVEGYTF
CDR3nt: TGTGCCAGCAGCTGGAGGGTTGAGGGCTACACCTTC

v_gene: TRBV11-2
len: 16
j_gene: TRBJ2-1
abundance: NA
d_gene: TRBD2
CDR3aa: CASSLIAGGSYNEQFF
CDR3nt: TGTGCCAGCAGCCTTATAGCGGGGGGCTCCTACAATGAGCAGTTCTTC

v_gene: TRBV7-9
len: 17
j_gene: TRBJ1-1
abundance: NA
d_gene: TRBD1
CDR3aa: CASSPSRTGVMNTEAFF
CDR3nt: TGTGCCAGCAGCCCGTCCCGGACAGGGGTGATGAACACTGAAGCTTTCTTT

v_gene: TRBV5-1
len: 15
j_gene: TRBJ2-7
abundance: NA
d_gene: TRBD1
CDR3aa: CASSNTGGAPGEQYF
CDR3nt: TGCGCCAGCAGCAATACAGGGGGCGCCCCGGGTGAGCAGTACTTC

v_gene: TRBV5-6
len: 14
j_gene: TRBJ2-7
abundance: NA
d_gene: NA
CDR3aa: CASSLGSYSYEQYF
CDR3nt: TGTGCCAGCAGCTTGGGATCCTACTCCTACGAGCAGTACTTC

v_gene: TRBV7-8
len: 13
j_gene: TRBJ1-3
abundance: few
d_gene: NA
CDR3aa: CASSLWRGNTIYF
CDR3nt: TGTGCCAGCAGCTTATGGAGAGGAAACACCATATATTTT

v_gene: TRBV20-1
len: 10
j_gene: TRBJ2-7
abundance: NA
d_gene: NA
CDR3aa: CSAGPGEQYF
CDR3nt: TGCAGTGCTGGCCCGGGGGAGCAGTACTTC

v_gene: TRBV2
len: 15
j_gene: TRBJ1-5
abundance: NA
d_gene: NA
CDR3aa: CASSESRPGGQPQHF
CDR3nt: TGTGCCAGCAGTGAAAGCCGCCCCGGCGGTCAGCCCCAGCATTTT

v_gene: TRBV5-1
len: 15
j_gene: TRBJ1-1
abundance: NA
d_gene: TRBD1
CDR3aa: CASSWTGGVNTEAFF
CDR3nt: TGCGCCAGCAGCTGGACAGGGGGAGTGAACACTGAAGCTTTCTTT

v_gene: TRBV5-8
len: 14
j_gene: TRBJ2-7
abundance: NA
d_gene: TRBD2
CDR3aa: CASSFSGFPYEQYF
CDR3nt: TGTGCCAGCAGCTTTAGCGGGTTCCCCTACGAGCAGTACTTC

v_gene: TRBV18
len: 15
j_gene: TRBJ2-5
abundance: NA
d_gene: NA
CDR3aa: CASSSGTTAAETQYF
CDR3nt: TGTGCCAGCTCATCCGGGACAACCGCGGCAGAGACCCAGTACTTC

v_gene: TRBV14
len: 16
j_gene: TRBJ2-1
abundance: NA
d_gene: NA
CDR3aa: CASSYSAPSSYNEQFF
CDR3nt: TGTGCCAGCAGCTATAGCGCCCCGAGCTCCTACAATGAGCAGTTCTTC

v_gene: TRBV7-9
len: 18
j_gene: TRBJ2-7
abundance: NA
d_gene: TRBD2
CDR3aa: CASSERTSGDLDHYEQYF
CDR3nt: TGTGCCAGCAGCGAAAGGACTAGCGGGGATTTGGACCACTACGAGCAGTACTTC

v_gene: TRBV28
len: 14
j_gene: TRBJ1-2
abundance: NA
d_gene: TRBD1
CDR3aa: CASSGQDRGRGYTF
CDR3nt: TGTGCCAGCAGTGGCCAGGACAGGGGAAGGGGCTACACCTTC